This entry lists 5 T cell receptor beta chains sequenced from one sample in a study of metastatic and nonmetastatic thyroid tumors. With MiXCR, TCRdb reprocessed the PCR reads. The sample includes approximately 16,000 clones, around 29% of them seen just once. All patients were untreated before thyroid surgery. The sample taken for sequencing was blood. All receptors come from a female donor with papillary thyroid cancer or a benign thyroid nodule (not recorded which). Some clones in this sample may be carry-over from other donors' samples.

This clone qualifies as medium-sized. The chain carries TRBV7-6 and TRBJ2-7; 9 nucleotides align to TRBD1. The length of the CDR3 is 15 residues. The germline gives CDR1 SGHVS, CDR2 FNYEAQ. V lost 4 bases to trimming and J lost 3 bases; unmatched junction nucleotides: 7. CDR3 residues: CASSSGQGQGYEQYF. CDR3 nucleotides: TGTGCCAGCAGCTCTGGCCAGGGACAGGGCTACGAGCAGTACTTC.

In this sample, this clone turned up a few times. V usage is TRBV6-1 and J usage is TRBJ1-5; 7 nucleotides align to TRBD1. From germline, CDR1 is MNHNS and CDR2 SASEGT. V shed 1 base and J 9 bases; nucleotides not matched to a gene: 6. The CDR3 runs 14 residues. In nucleotides, the CDR3 is TGTGCCAGCAGTGAAGGGGACAGTTCGTCGCCCCAGCATTTT. Translating gives CASSEGDSSSPQHF.

In this sample, this clone turned up many times. The V and J genes are TRBV29-1 and TRBJ2-3; D is undetermined. The V end was cut by 7 bases, the J end by 0 bases, with 11 bases between. The CDR3 is 13 amino acids. Per germline, CDR1 SQVTM and CDR2 ANQGSEA. CDR3 DNA sequence: TGCAGCGCCGATCCTATTAGCACAGATACGCAGTATTTT. Its protein is CSADPISTDTQYF.

This clone is medium-sized (0.01 to 0.1%) within its sample. The same CDR3 is also encoded by other DNA sequences in this sample. This rearrangement joins TRBV4-1 to TRBJ1-2; 9 nucleotides line up with TRBD1. There are 15 residues in the CDR3. Per the germline V gene, CDR1 is MGHRA and CDR2 is YSYEKL. V gave up 2 bases and J gave up 2 bases; unmatched junction bases: 3. The CDR3 is CASSQQTGGNYGYTF. The DNA of the CDR3 is TGCGCCAGCAGCCAACAGACAGGGGGGAACTATGGCTACACCTTC.

This clone is termed medium-sized. CDR3 residues: CASSPVRVDTGELFF. Here the CDR3 DNA reads TGTGCCAGCTCACCGGTCAGGGTGGACACCGGGGAGCTGTTTTTT. The chain carries TRBV18 and TRBJ2-2; TRBD1 might be the D (5 bases). V dropped 3 bases and J dropped 3 bases, with 11 bases sitting between them. The CDR3 runs to 15 residues. The germline CDR1 and CDR2 sequences are KGHSH and LQKENI.